This T cell receptor beta chain was captured by sequencing in a study of beta chain features in type 1 diabetes. Reverse transcribing all isolated RNA meant expressed TCRB transcripts were sequenced. Sequencing used immunoSEQ multiplex PCR; TCRdb keeps in-frame clones, though not all of them. The sample records hundreds of thousands of clones, approximately 30% being singletons. Points on this clone: The antigen is unknown.

Study results and limitations: The analysis here could not establish whether HLA type shapes TCRB rearrangement. Any PCR bias toward short templates would affect both groups alike.

What was sequenced was naive CD4+ T cells from blood. This receptor was identified in a young man in good health.

The CDR3 is CASSKTDRAFSGANVLTF. The CDR3, as DNA: TGTGCCAGTAGTAAAACGGACAGGGCATTCTCTGGGGCCAACGTCCTGACTTTC. The J gene is TRBJ2-6, the V gene TRBV19, with 8 bases matching TRBD1. Germline V gene sequence: CDR1 LNHDA, CDR2 SQIVND (reference sequence). The CDR3 length is 18 residues. The junction had 8 bases not matched to a gene; V was cut back by 4 bases and J by 0 bases.